This T cell receptor beta chain was captured by sequencing in a study of cytomegalovirus exposure and HLA in healthy donors. Whole-study context: The approximately 720 first-cohort repertoires and the 95 to 150 validation repertoires shared the same platform, a later analysis reported.

Generated by immunoSEQ multiplex PCR, the TCRdb table keeps only in-frame clones and is missing some. The sample records about 280,000 clones, 70% to 90% being singletons. Germline trimming cut 6 bases from V and 2 bases from J; bases unmatched to any gene: 10. The CDR3 is made up of 15 amino acids. Germline V gives CDR1 MNHEY, CDR2 SMNVEV (reference sequence). In its sample, this clone was seen once. The clonotype comes from a woman between 18 and 29 years old in good health and CMV-seronegative. The sample taken for sequencing was PBMCs. The chain couples TRBV27 to TRBJ2-7, with 7 positions matching TRBD1. CDR3 amino acids: CASRRQGLITYEQYF. Written as DNA, the CDR3 is TGTGCCAGCAGGCGACAGGGCCTAATCACCTACGAGCAGTACTTC.